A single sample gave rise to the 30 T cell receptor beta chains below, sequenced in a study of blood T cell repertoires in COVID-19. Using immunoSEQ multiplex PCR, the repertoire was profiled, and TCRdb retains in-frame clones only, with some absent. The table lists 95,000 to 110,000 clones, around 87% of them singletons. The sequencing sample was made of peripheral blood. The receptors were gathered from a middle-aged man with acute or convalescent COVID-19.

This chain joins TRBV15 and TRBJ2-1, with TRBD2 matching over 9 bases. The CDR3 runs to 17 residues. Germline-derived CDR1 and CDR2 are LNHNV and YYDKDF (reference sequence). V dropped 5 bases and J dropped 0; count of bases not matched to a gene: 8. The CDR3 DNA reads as TGTGCCACCAGCGATCGGACTAGCGCGAGCTCCTACAATGAGCAGTTCTTC. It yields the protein CATSDRTSASSYNEQFF.

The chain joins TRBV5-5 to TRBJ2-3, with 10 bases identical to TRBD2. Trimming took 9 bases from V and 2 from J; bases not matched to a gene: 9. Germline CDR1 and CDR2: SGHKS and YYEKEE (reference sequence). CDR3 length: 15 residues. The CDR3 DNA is TGTGCCACTTCCCGGACTAGCGGTAACACAGATACGCAGTATTTT. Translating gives CATSRTSGNTDTQYF.

This CDR3 is CASSQERGFNSPLHF. The CDR3 coding sequence is TGTGCCAGCAGCCAAGAAAGGGGGTTTAATTCACCCCTCCACTTT. V gene TRBV14 combines with J gene TRBJ1-6; D perhaps matches TRBD1 (6 bases). V was shortened by 0 bases and J by 6 bases, with 9 bases between the two germline ends. The CDR3 consists of 15 residues. CDR1 is SGHDN, CDR2 FVKESK, per germline.

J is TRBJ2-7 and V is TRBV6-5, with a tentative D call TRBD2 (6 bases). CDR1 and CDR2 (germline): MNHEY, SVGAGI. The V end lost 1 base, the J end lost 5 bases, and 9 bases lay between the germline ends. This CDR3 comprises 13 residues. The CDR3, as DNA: TGTGCCAGCAGTTACTTGGGGGGTGACGAGCAGTACTTC. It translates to CASSYLGGDEQYF.

The CDR3 DNA reads as TGTGCCAGCAGCAGGGACAGGGGGTCTCTCAGGGCCTATGGCTACACCTTC. This sequence encodes CASSRDRGSLRAYGYTF. The V gene is TRBV5-4, the J gene TRBJ1-2; 11 positions agree with TRBD1. CDR1 is SGHNT, CDR2 YYREEE, per germline (reference sequence). The CDR3 extends over 17 amino acids. V was pared by 4 bases and J by 4 bases, with 12 bases of the junction left unmatched. Variable domain in full (rest from reference TRBV5-4 and TRBJ1-2): ETGVTQSPTHLIKTRGQQVTLRCSSQSGHNTVSWYQQALGQGPQFIFQYYREEENGRGNFPPRFSGLQFPNYSSELNVNALELDDSALYLCASSRDRGSLRAYGYTFGSGTRLTVV.

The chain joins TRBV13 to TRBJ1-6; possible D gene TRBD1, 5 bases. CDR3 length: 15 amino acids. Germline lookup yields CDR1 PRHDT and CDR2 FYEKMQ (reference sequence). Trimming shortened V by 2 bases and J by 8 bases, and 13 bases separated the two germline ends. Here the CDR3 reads CASSLRAGQDSPLHF. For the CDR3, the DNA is TGTGCCAGCAGCTTAAGGGCAGGGCAGGATTCACCCCTCCACTTT.

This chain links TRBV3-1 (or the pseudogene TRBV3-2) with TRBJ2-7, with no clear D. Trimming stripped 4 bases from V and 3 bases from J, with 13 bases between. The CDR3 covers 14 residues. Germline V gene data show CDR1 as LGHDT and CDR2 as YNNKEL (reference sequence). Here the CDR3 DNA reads TGTGCCAGCAGCCTCACCGGGTCGATCTACGAGCAGTACTTC. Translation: CASSLTGSIYEQYF.

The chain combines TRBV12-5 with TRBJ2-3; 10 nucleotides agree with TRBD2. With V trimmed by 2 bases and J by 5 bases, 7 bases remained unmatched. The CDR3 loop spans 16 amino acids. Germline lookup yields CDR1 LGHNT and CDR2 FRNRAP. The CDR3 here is CASGLNAAGGQDTQYF. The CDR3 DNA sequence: TGTGCTAGTGGTTTGAATGCAGCGGGAGGGCAAGATACGCAGTATTTT.

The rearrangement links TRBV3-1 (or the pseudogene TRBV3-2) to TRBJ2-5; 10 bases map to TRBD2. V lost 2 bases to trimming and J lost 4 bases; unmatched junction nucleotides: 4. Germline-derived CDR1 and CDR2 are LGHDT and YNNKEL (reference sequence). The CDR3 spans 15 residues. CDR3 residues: CASSQQREGGETQYF. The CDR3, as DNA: TGTGCCAGCAGCCAACAGCGGGAGGGAGGAGAGACCCAGTACTTC.

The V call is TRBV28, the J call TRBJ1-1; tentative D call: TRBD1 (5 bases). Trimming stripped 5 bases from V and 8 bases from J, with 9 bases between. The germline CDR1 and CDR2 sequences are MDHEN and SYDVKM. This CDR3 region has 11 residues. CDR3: CASSLRGEAFF. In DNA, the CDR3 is TGTGCCAGCAGTCTTAGGGGCGAAGCTTTCTTT. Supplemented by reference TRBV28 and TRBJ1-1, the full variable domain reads DVKVTQSSRYLVKRTGEKVFLECVQDMDHENMFWYRQDPGLGLRLIYFSYDVKMKEKGDIPEGYSVSREKKERFSLILESASTNQTSMYLCASSLRGEAFFGQGTRLTVV.

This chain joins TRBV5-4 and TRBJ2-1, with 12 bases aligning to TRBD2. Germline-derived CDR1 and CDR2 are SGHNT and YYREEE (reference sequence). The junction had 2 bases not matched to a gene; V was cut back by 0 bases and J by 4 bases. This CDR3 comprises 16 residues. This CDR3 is CASSLGTSGMYNEQFF. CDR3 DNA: TGTGCCAGCAGCTTGGGGACTAGCGGGATGTACAATGAGCAGTTCTTC.

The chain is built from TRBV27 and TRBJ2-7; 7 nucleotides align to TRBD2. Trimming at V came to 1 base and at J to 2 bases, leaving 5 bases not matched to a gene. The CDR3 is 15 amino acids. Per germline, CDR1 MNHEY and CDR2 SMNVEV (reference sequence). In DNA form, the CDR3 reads TGTGCCAGCAGTTTATATTCTAGCGGTGCCTACGAGCAGTACTTC. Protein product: CASSLYSSGAYEQYF.

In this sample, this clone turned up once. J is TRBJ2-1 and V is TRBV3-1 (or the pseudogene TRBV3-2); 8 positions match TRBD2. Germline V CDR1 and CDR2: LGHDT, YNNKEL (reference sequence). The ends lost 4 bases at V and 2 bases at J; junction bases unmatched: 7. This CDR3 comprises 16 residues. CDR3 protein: CASSPLTSETYNEQFF. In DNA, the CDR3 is TGTGCCAGCAGCCCGCTGACTAGCGAGACCTACAATGAGCAGTTCTTC.

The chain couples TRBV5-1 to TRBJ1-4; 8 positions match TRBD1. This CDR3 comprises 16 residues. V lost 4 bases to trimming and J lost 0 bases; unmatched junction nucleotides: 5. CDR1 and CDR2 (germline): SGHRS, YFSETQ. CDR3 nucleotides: TGCGCCAGCAGCCGGACAGGGACGGCAACTAATGAAAAACTGTTTTTT. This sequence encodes CASSRTGTATNEKLFF.

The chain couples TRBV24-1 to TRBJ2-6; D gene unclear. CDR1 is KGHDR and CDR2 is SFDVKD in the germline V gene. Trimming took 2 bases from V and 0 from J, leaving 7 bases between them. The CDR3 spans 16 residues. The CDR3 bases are TGTGCCACCAGTGATTCTCGGTTCTCTGGGGCCAACGTCCTGACTTTC. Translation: CATSDSRFSGANVLTF.

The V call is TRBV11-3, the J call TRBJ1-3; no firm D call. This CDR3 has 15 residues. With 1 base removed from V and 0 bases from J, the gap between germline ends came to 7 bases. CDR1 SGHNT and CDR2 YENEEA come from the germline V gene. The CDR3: CASSLGHRSGNTIYF. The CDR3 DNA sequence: TGTGCCAGCAGCTTAGGGCACCGCTCTGGAAACACCATATATTTT.

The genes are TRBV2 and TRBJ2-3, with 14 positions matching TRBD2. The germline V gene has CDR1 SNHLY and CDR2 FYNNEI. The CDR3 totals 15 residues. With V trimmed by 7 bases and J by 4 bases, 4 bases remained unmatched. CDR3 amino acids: CASTGLAGGADTQYF. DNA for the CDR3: TGTGCCAGCACCGGACTAGCGGGAGGTGCAGATACGCAGTATTTT.

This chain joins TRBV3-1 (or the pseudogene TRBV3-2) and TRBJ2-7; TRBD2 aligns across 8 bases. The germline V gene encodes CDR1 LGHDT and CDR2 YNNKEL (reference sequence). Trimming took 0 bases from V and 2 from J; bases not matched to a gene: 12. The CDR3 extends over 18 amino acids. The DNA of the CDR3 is TGTGCCAGCAGCCAAGATCGCACTAGCGGAGCCAAAACCTACGAGCAGTACTTC. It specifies CASSQDRTSGAKTYEQYF.

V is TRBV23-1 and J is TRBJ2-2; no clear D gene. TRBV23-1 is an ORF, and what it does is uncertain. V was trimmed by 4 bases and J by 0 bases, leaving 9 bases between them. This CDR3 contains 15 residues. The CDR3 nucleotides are TGCGCCAGCAGTCCAACCACGGCGAACACCGGGGAGCTGTTTTTT. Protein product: CASSPTTANTGELFF.

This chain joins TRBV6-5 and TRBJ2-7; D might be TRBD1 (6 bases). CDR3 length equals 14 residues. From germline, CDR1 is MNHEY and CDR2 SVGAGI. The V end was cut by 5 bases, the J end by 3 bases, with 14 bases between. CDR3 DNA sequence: TGTGCCAGCAGTCGAGGGGCAGGGGTCTACGAGCAGTACTTC. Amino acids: CASSRGAGVYEQYF.

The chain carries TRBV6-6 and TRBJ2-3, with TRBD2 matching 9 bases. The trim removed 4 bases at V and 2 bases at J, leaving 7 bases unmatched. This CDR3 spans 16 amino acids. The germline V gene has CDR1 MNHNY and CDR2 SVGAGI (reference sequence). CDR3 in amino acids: CASSFTSGSYTDTQYF. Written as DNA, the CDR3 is TGTGCCAGCAGTTTTACTAGCGGGTCTTACACAGATACGCAGTATTTT.

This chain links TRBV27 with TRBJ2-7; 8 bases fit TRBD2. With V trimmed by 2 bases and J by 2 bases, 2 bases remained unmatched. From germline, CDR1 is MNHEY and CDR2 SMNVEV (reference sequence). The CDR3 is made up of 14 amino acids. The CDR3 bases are TGTGCCAGCAGTTTAAGCGGGGGACCCTACGAGCAGTACTTC. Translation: CASSLSGGPYEQYF.

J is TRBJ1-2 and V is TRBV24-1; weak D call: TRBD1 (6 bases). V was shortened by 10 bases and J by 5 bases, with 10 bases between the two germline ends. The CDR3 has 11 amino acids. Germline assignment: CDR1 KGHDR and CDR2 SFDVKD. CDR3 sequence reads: CATGTPYGYTF. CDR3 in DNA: TGTGCCACTGGGACACCGTATGGCTACACCTTC.

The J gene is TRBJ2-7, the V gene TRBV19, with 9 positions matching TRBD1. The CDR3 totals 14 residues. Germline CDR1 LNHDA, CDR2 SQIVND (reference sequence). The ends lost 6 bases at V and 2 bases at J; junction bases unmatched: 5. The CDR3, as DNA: TGTGCCAGTAGGGGACAGGGAGTGCCCTACGAGCAGTACTTC. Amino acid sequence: CASRGQGVPYEQYF.

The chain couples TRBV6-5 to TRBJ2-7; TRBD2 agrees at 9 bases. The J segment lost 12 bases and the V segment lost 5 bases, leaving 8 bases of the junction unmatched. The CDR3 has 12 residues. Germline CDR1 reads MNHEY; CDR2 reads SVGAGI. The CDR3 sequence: CASSTGRGGRYF. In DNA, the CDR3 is TGTGCCAGCAGTACCGGGCGGGGGGGCAGGTACTTC.

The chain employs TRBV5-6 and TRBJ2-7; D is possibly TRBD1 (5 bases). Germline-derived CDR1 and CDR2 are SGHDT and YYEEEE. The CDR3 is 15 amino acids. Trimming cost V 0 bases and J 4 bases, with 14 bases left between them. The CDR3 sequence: CASSLVGRTSYEQYF. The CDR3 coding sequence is TGTGCCAGCAGCTTGGTGGGCAGGACAAGTTACGAGCAGTACTTC.

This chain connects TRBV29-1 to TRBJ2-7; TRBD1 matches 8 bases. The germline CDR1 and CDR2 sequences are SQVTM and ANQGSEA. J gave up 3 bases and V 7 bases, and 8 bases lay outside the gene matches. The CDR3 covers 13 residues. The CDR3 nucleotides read TGCAGCGCCCGAGGACAGGGATACTACGAGCAGTACTTC. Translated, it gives CSARGQGYYEQYF.

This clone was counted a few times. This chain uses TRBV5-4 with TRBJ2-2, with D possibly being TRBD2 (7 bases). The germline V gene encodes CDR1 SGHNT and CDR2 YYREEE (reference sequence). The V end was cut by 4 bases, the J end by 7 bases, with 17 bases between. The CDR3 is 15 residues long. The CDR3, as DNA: TGTGCCAGCAGCCGGGGGGCGGCTAGCTACGGGGAGCTGTTTTTT. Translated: CASSRGAASYGELFF.

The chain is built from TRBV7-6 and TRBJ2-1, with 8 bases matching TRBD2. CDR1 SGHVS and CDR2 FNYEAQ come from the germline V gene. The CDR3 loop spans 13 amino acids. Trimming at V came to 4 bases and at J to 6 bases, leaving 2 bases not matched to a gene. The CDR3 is CASSSGTSNEQFF. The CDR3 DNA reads TGTGCCAGCAGCTCCGGGACTAGCAATGAGCAGTTCTTC.

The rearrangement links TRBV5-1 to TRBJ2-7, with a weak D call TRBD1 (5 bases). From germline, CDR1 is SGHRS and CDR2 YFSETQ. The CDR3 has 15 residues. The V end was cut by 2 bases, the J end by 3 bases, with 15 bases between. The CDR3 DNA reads TGCGCCAGCAGCTTAAAGTGCAGACAGATCTACGAGCAGTACTTC. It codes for CASSLKCRQIYEQYF. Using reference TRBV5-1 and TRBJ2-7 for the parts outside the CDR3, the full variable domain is KAGVTQTPRYLIKTRGQQVTLSCSPISGHRSVSWYQQTPGQGLQFLFEYFSETQRNKGNFPGRFSGRQFSNSRSEMNVSTLELGDSALYLCASSLKCRQIYEQYFGPGTRLTVT.